Listed below are T cell receptor beta chains from one sample, sequenced in a study of shared clonotypes between healthy human individuals. Assay: immunoSEQ multiplex PCR; the TCRdb copy retains only in-frame clones and omits some. There are about 610,000 clones in the sample; roughly 96% occur only once, and about 0.11% lies in the top ten. The sample comprised naive CD8+ T cells sorted from blood. All receptors derive from a woman under 40 in good health. The CDR3 runs from the conserved cysteine through the conserved F or W. The order of the fields is J gene, clone size, D gene, V gene, CDR3 DNA, CDR3 protein. D genes are given only for firm matches. Size tells how often a clone was seen (once, few, many) or the class of an expanded clone, and some rows leave it out.

J gene: TRBJ1-1
clone size: NA
D gene: NA
V gene: TRBV28
CDR3 DNA: TGTGCCGGAGAGGGTTCGGGCGGTGAAGCTTTCTTT
CDR3 protein: CAGEGSGGEAFF

J gene: TRBJ1-5
clone size: NA
D gene: NA
V gene: TRBV27
CDR3 DNA: TGTGCCAGCAGTTTAAAAATCAATCAGCCCCAGCATTTT
CDR3 protein: CASSLKINQPQHF

J gene: TRBJ2-7
clone size: NA
D gene: TRBD2
V gene: TRBV7-9
CDR3 DNA: TGTGCCAGCAGCTCCCCTAGGACTAGCGGGACTTACGAGCAGTACTTC
CDR3 protein: CASSSPRTSGTYEQYF

J gene: TRBJ2-7
clone size: NA
D gene: TRBD2
V gene: TRBV2
CDR3 DNA: TGTGCCAGCGAAGGACTAGCGGGAGGAAACTCCTACGAGCAGTACTTC
CDR3 protein: CASEGLAGGNSYEQYF

J gene: TRBJ2-1
clone size: NA
D gene: TRBD2
V gene: TRBV9
CDR3 DNA: TGTGCCAGCAGCGGGCGACTAGCGGGGGCTAATGAGCAGTTCTTC
CDR3 protein: CASSGRLAGANEQFF

J gene: TRBJ2-1
clone size: NA
D gene: NA
V gene: TRBV9
CDR3 DNA: TGTGCCAGCAGCGTGGGCAGACCTTACAATGAGCAGTTCTTC
CDR3 protein: CASSVGRPYNEQFF

J gene: TRBJ2-2
clone size: NA
D gene: TRBD2
V gene: TRBV19
CDR3 DNA: TGTGCCAGTAGCAGCGGGAGCTATGAGACCGGGGAGCTGTTTTTT
CDR3 protein: CASSSGSYETGELFF

J gene: TRBJ2-2
clone size: NA
D gene: TRBD2
V gene: TRBV4-2
CDR3 DNA: TGTGCCAGCAGCGGACTAGCGGGAGAAGTTCGGACCGGGGAGCTGTTTTTT
CDR3 protein: CASSGLAGEVRTGELFF

J gene: TRBJ2-3
clone size: NA
D gene: NA
V gene: TRBV11-1
CDR3 DNA: TGTGCCAGCAGCTTAGAGGACAGTGGGGTGGAAGATACGCAGTATTTT
CDR3 protein: CASSLEDSGVEDTQYF

J gene: TRBJ1-5
clone size: NA
D gene: TRBD1
V gene: TRBV27
CDR3 DNA: TGTGCCAGCAGCTCAGGGGGATTTAATCAGCCCCAGCATTTT
CDR3 protein: CASSSGGFNQPQHF

J gene: TRBJ2-1
clone size: NA
D gene: TRBD2
V gene: TRBV29-1
CDR3 DNA: TGCAGCGTTGCTGGCGGGAGGCAAGGGGGTGAGCAGTTCTTC
CDR3 protein: CSVAGGRQGGEQFF

J gene: TRBJ2-2
clone size: NA
D gene: NA
V gene: TRBV7-9
CDR3 DNA: TGTGCCAGCGGCACCGGGGAGCTGTTTTTT
CDR3 protein: CASGTGELFF

J gene: TRBJ2-1
clone size: NA
D gene: TRBD2
V gene: TRBV14
CDR3 DNA: TGTGCCAGCAGCCAAGGGCTTCGGGGGAGGGCCTATTGGAATGAGCAGTTCTTC
CDR3 protein: CASSQGLRGRAYWNEQFF

J gene: TRBJ2-7
clone size: NA
D gene: NA
V gene: TRBV19
CDR3 DNA: TGTGCCAGTAGTATCAAAGCAGGGCATAACACCTACGAGCAGTACTTC
CDR3 protein: CASSIKAGHNTYEQYF

J gene: TRBJ1-2
clone size: NA
D gene: NA
V gene: TRBV28
CDR3 DNA: TGTGCCAGCAGTTCCAATCTTGGACAGCCAATCTATGGCTACACCTTC
CDR3 protein: CASSSNLGQPIYGYTF

J gene: TRBJ2-2
clone size: NA
D gene: NA
V gene: TRBV30
CDR3 DNA: TGTGCCTGGGGCGGAGGGCCGGGCACCGGGGAGCTGTTTTTT
CDR3 protein: CAWGGGPGTGELFF

J gene: TRBJ1-1
clone size: NA
D gene: NA
V gene: TRBV19
CDR3 DNA: TGTGCCAGTAGTCCCAGGAGGGGAGAGGGGAACACTGAAGCTTTCTTT
CDR3 protein: CASSPRRGEGNTEAFF

J gene: TRBJ2-7
clone size: NA
D gene: NA
V gene: TRBV4-1
CDR3 DNA: TGCGCCAGCAGCCAAGAGGGGTACTACGAGCAGTACTTC
CDR3 protein: CASSQEGYYEQYF

J gene: TRBJ1-1
clone size: NA
D gene: TRBD1
V gene: TRBV2
CDR3 DNA: TGTGCCAGGTTAACAGGGGGCGATTGGGGGAACACTGAAGCTTTCTTT
CDR3 protein: CARLTGGDWGNTEAFF

J gene: TRBJ2-3
clone size: NA
D gene: TRBD2
V gene: TRBV28
CDR3 DNA: TGTGCCAGCAGTTTATTACTAGCGGGTACCACAGATACGCAGTATTTT
CDR3 protein: CASSLLLAGTTDTQYF

J gene: TRBJ2-2
clone size: NA
D gene: TRBD2
V gene: TRBV27
CDR3 DNA: TGTGCCAGCAGATGGACTAGCGGGACGGGGGAGCTGTTTTTT
CDR3 protein: CASRWTSGTGELFF

J gene: TRBJ2-7
clone size: NA
D gene: TRBD2
V gene: TRBV6-5
CDR3 DNA: TGTGCCAGCAGTTACTCGATTCGGGCGGGAGAATACGAGCAGTACTTC
CDR3 protein: CASSYSIRAGEYEQYF

J gene: TRBJ2-1
clone size: NA
D gene: NA
V gene: TRBV2
CDR3 DNA: TGTGCCAGCAGTGAACAGGGCAGCTCCTACAATGAGCAGTTCTTC
CDR3 protein: CASSEQGSSYNEQFF

J gene: TRBJ2-6
clone size: NA
D gene: NA
V gene: TRBV2
CDR3 DNA: TGTGCCAGCAGTGTCAGCCTCTTTGGGGCCAACGTCCTGACTTTC
CDR3 protein: CASSVSLFGANVLTF

J gene: TRBJ2-1
clone size: NA
D gene: NA
V gene: TRBV5-6
CDR3 DNA: TGTGCCAGCAGCTTTAGCAGTGAGCAGTTCTTC
CDR3 protein: CASSFSSEQFF

J gene: TRBJ2-2
clone size: NA
D gene: NA
V gene: TRBV19
CDR3 DNA: TGTGCCAGTAGTTATCGTCGGAATAACACCGGGGAGCTGTTTTTT
CDR3 protein: CASSYRRNNTGELFF

J gene: TRBJ1-2
clone size: NA
D gene: NA
V gene: TRBV6-1
CDR3 DNA: TGTGCCAGCAGTAATACAGTTCTCTATGGCTACACCTTC
CDR3 protein: CASSNTVLYGYTF

J gene: TRBJ1-1
clone size: once
D gene: NA
V gene: TRBV21-1
CDR3 DNA: TGTGCCAGCAGCAGGACAGCCCATGAGGGTACTGAAGCTTTCTTT
CDR3 protein: CASSRTAHEGTEAFF

J gene: TRBJ1-2
clone size: NA
D gene: TRBD1
V gene: TRBV19
CDR3 DNA: TGTGCCAGTAGTACAGGGACAGTCTATGGCTACACCTTC
CDR3 protein: CASSTGTVYGYTF

J gene: TRBJ2-5
clone size: NA
D gene: TRBD2
V gene: TRBV7-3
CDR3 DNA: TGTGCCAGCAGCTACGGACTAGCGGGAGAAGGGGAGACCCAGTACTTC
CDR3 protein: CASSYGLAGEGETQYF

J gene: TRBJ2-7
clone size: NA
D gene: NA
V gene: TRBV28
CDR3 DNA: TGTGCCAGCAGTCGGCCCATTTACGAGCAGTACTTC
CDR3 protein: CASSRPIYEQYF

J gene: TRBJ2-1
clone size: NA
D gene: NA
V gene: TRBV6-5
CDR3 DNA: TGTGCCAGCGGGCGGGGTGGCAATGAGCAGTTCTTC
CDR3 protein: CASGRGGNEQFF

J gene: TRBJ1-5
clone size: NA
D gene: NA
V gene: TRBV28
CDR3 DNA: TGTGCCAGCAGTTTAAAGCTGGGTCATCAGCCCCAGCATTTT
CDR3 protein: CASSLKLGHQPQHF

J gene: TRBJ2-1
clone size: NA
D gene: TRBD1
V gene: TRBV9
CDR3 DNA: TGTGCCAGCAGCGATACAGGGGTGGAGCAGTTCTTC
CDR3 protein: CASSDTGVEQFF

J gene: TRBJ2-7
clone size: NA
D gene: NA
V gene: TRBV29-1
CDR3 DNA: TGCAGCGTCAGGGAAACCTACGAGCAGTACTTC
CDR3 protein: CSVRETYEQYF

J gene: TRBJ1-1
clone size: NA
D gene: NA
V gene: TRBV7-2
CDR3 DNA: TGTGCCAGCAGCCCTCGATTTAGGTTAAACACTGAAGCTTTCTTT
CDR3 protein: CASSPRFRLNTEAFF

J gene: TRBJ2-1
clone size: NA
D gene: NA
V gene: TRBV28
CDR3 DNA: TGTGCCAGCAGTGAGTACAATGAGCAGTTCTTC
CDR3 protein: CASSEYNEQFF